The next 24 T cell receptor beta chains were all read from a single sample in a study of early T cells in non-severe SARS-CoV-2 infection. TCRdb used MiXCR to reprocess the 5' RACE reads, holding one entry per CDR3 protein. The sample comprises roughly 30,000 distinct CDR3 sequences, 5% to 6.5% of which are singletons, and 34% rests with the top ten. The sample was whole blood, taken at baseline. The source is an adult who was a healthcare worker with PCR-confirmed SARS-CoV-2 infection or an uninfected control (not recorded which).

This clonotype was seen many times. The gene calls are TRBV30 and TRBJ2-3; no firm D call. Trimming pared 4 bases from V and 1 base from J, leaving 12 bases between. The germline V gene has CDR1 GTSNPN and CDR2 SVGIG (reference sequence). The CDR3 is 14 amino acids. For the CDR3, the DNA is TGTGCCTGGAAGATGGGCAGAGGCACAGATACGCAGTATTTT. It encodes CAWKMGRGTDTQYF. The full variable domain, completed using reference TRBV30 and TRBJ2-3, is SQTIHQWPATLVQPVGSPLSLECTVEGTSNPNLYWYRQAAGRGLQLLFYSVGIGQISSEVPQNLSASRPQDRQFILSSKKLLLSDSGFYLCAWKMGRGTDTQYFGPGTRLTVL.

This clonotype came up many times. CDR3 sequence (DNA): TGTGCCAGCTCACGGGAACCTTTAACCGGGGAGCTGTTTTTT. This translates into CASSREPLTGELFF. This chain uses TRBV6-4 with TRBJ2-2, with D possibly matching TRBD2 (5 bases). Germline V lookup: CDR1 MRHNA, CDR2 SNTAGT. V was shortened by 8 bases and J by 5 bases, with 15 bases between the two germline ends. The CDR3 contains 14 residues.

This clonotype was seen many times. The chain carries TRBV29-1 and TRBJ2-6, with D perhaps matching TRBD1 (6 bases). The ends were cut back, 6 bases at V and 1 base at J, with 7 bases in the middle. CDR1 and CDR2 from the germline V gene are SQVTM and ANQGSEA. The CDR3 is 13 amino acids. CDR3: CSVGQSGANVLTF. CDR3 coding DNA: TGCAGCGTAGGACAGTCTGGGGCCAACGTCCTGACTTTC.

The rearrangement uses TRBV12-3 or TRBV12-4 and TRBJ2-7; D may be TRBD1 (7 bases). The V end lost 5 bases, the J end lost 0 bases, and 17 bases lay between the germline ends. The CDR3 is 16 residues long. The DNA for the CDR3 is TGTGCCAGCAGTCCGGGGGAGACAGGGCTCTCCTACGAGCAGTACTTC. Amino acid sequence: CASSPGETGLSYEQYF.

This clonotype has at least ten counts. CDR3 nucleotides: TGTGCCAGCATTCCCCGTTCCCCTGTCACTGAAGCTTTCTTT. As protein: CASIPRSPVTEAFF. The V gene is TRBV6-6, the J gene TRBJ1-1; no definite D call. The CDR3 loop spans 14 amino acids. V shed 7 bases and J shed 4 bases, with 16 bases lying between them. Per the germline V gene, CDR1 is MNHNY and CDR2 is SVGAGI (reference sequence).

This clonotype was observed at least ten times. This rearrangement joins TRBV4-2 to TRBJ2-3; D is unclear. This CDR3 has 14 amino acids. With 0 bases removed from V and 6 bases from J, the gap between germline ends came to 10 bases. Germline CDR1 and CDR2: LGHNA and YNFKEQ. CDR3 sequence: CASSQDPAPDTQYF. Written as DNA, the CDR3 is TGTGCCAGCAGCCAAGACCCCGCCCCGGATACGCAGTATTTT.

The V and J genes are TRBV20-1 and TRBJ1-2; D is possibly TRBD1 (6 bases). Germline CDR1 reads DFQATT; CDR2 reads SNEGSKA (reference sequence). The V end was cut by 4 bases, the J end by 7 bases, with 16 bases between. The CDR3 spans 13 residues. CDR3 amino acids: CSATTGTGIGYTF. As DNA, the CDR3 is TGCAGTGCTACAACAGGGACCGGGATTGGCTACACCTTC.

This clonotype was counted many times. This sequence joins TRBV28 and TRBJ2-7; 11 positions agree with TRBD1. The CDR3 has 14 residues. Germline-derived CDR1 and CDR2 are MDHEN and SYDVKM. The junction had 6 bases not matched to a gene; V was cut back by 4 bases and J by 7 bases. CDR3 DNA sequence: TGTGCCAGCAGTTCAGGACAGGGGGCGAGGGAGCAGTACTTC. This codes for CASSSGQGAREQYF.

This CDR3 reads CASSQDRSGGVDEQFF. CDR3 bases: TGCGCCAGCAGCCAAGATAGGAGCGGGGGTGTCGATGAGCAGTTCTTC. V usage is TRBV4-3 and J usage is TRBJ2-1, with 8 bases matching TRBD2. Germline values: CDR1 LGHNA, CDR2 YSLEER. The CDR3 has 16 amino acids. Trimming cost V 0 bases and J 8 bases; bases outside gene matches: 9.

This clonotype was seen at least ten times. The rearrangement links TRBV12-3 or TRBV12-4 to TRBJ1-6; D not certain. CDR3 length: 13 residues. V lost 6 bases and J 9 bases, leaving 12 bases between the germline ends. This chain's CDR3 is CASRSTRGSPLHF. In DNA form, the CDR3 reads TGTGCCAGCAGATCGACCCGGGGTTCACCCCTCCACTTT.

This clonotype has a count of ten or more. The J gene is TRBJ2-7, the V gene TRBV19; 9 bases are shared with TRBD1. The germline V gene encodes CDR1 LNHDA and CDR2 SQIVND (reference sequence). The CDR3 has 13 amino acids. J lost 5 bases, V lost 9 bases, and 8 bases had no gene match. Here the CDR3 reads CASSGTGFHEQYF. CDR3 sequence (DNA): TGTGCCAGCTCCGGGACAGGGTTCCACGAGCAGTACTTC.

In this sample, this clonotype turned up many times. V is TRBV7-9 and J is TRBJ2-3, with 9 bases fitting TRBD2. Trimming removed 4 bases from V and 0 bases from J; junction bases left unmatched: 17. CDR3 size: 20 residues. Germline CDR1 is SEHNR and CDR2 is FQNEAQ (reference sequence). The CDR3 is CASSSKLAGQSVGSTDTQYF. The CDR3 DNA is TGTGCCAGCAGCTCAAAACTAGCGGGCCAGAGTGTAGGAAGCACAGATACGCAGTATTTT.

The table lists this clonotype with many counts. The rearrangement links TRBV13 to TRBJ2-5; TRBD2 matches 8 bases. CDR1 is PRHDT, CDR2 FYEKMQ, per germline (reference sequence). The ends lost 2 bases at V and 5 bases at J; junction bases unmatched: 10. The CDR3 loop spans 16 amino acids. The CDR3 sequence: CASSLRRGGPVETQYF. The CDR3 coding sequence is TGTGCCAGCAGCTTAAGACGCGGGGGGCCTGTGGAGACCCAGTACTTC.

This clonotype was found many times. This rearrangement joins TRBV20-1 to TRBJ2-7; D ambiguous. From germline, CDR1 is DFQATT and CDR2 SNEGSKA (reference sequence). This CDR3 has 16 amino acids. V was shortened by 0 bases and J by 3 bases, with 18 bases between the two germline ends. In DNA form, the CDR3 reads TGCAGTGCTAGAGAGGGAAGAAAGAGTCCGATCTACGAGCAGTACTTC. This codes for CSAREGRKSPIYEQYF.

The table lists this clonotype with many counts. The rearrangement links TRBV27 to TRBJ2-1; D is uncertain. This CDR3 has 11 residues. V was trimmed by 2 bases and J by 10 bases, leaving 6 bases between them. Germline CDR1 reads MNHEY; CDR2 reads SMNVEV (reference sequence). As DNA, the CDR3 is TGTGCCAGCAGTTTAAGGCAGGAGCAGTTCTTC. Amino acids: CASSLRQEQFF.

At least ten counts were recorded for this clonotype. The CDR3 DNA sequence: TGTGCCTGGAGTGTAAGGGGCGCCTATGGCTACACCTTC. This codes for CAWSVRGAYGYTF. This rearrangement joins TRBV30 to TRBJ1-2; a weak D match, TRBD1 (5 bases). Germline CDR1 GTSNPN, CDR2 SVGIG (reference sequence). The V end lost 0 bases, the J end lost 4 bases, and 9 bases lay between the germline ends. The CDR3 length is 13 residues.

The chain uses TRBV2 and TRBJ1-2; no firm D call. Trimming took 7 bases from V and 0 from J, leaving 12 bases between them. This CDR3 contains 14 residues. Germline V gene sequence: CDR1 SNHLY, CDR2 FYNNEI. The chain's CDR3 is CASKAIGANYGYTF. The CDR3 DNA reads as TGTGCCAGCAAGGCGATAGGAGCTAACTATGGCTACACCTTC. Supplemented by reference TRBV2 and TRBJ1-2, the full variable domain reads EPEVTQTPSHQVTQMGQEVILRCVPISNHLYFYWYRQILGQKVEFLVSFYNNEISEKSEIFDDQFSVERPDGSNFTLKIRSTKLEDSAMYFCASKAIGANYGYTFGSGTRLTVV.

This clonotype was recorded at least ten times. The chain recombines TRBV20-1 with TRBJ2-7; TRBD1 matches at 8 bases. The germline V gene has CDR1 DFQATT and CDR2 SNEGSKA (reference sequence). The length of the CDR3 is 14 residues. The ends lost 3 bases at V and 6 bases at J; junction bases unmatched: 10. The CDR3 reads CSASPDRVSAEQYF. The CDR3 nucleotides are TGCAGTGCTAGTCCGGACAGGGTGTCCGCCGAGCAGTACTTC.

The CDR3 nucleotides are TGTGCCAGCAGTGACTCGACTAGCGGGGGGGCCAATGAGCAGTTCTTC. This encodes CASSDSTSGGANEQFF. The chain combines TRBV6-1 with TRBJ2-1, with 14 bases identical to TRBD2. This CDR3 is built from 16 residues. J was trimmed by 6 bases and V by 3 bases; bases with no gene match: 4. Germline V lookup: CDR1 MNHNS, CDR2 SASEGT.

This clonotype was recorded many times. V and J are TRBV27 and TRBJ2-3; no clear D. CDR1 and CDR2 from the germline V gene are MNHEY and SMNVEV (reference sequence). The V and J ends lost 4 bases and 5 bases respectively, with 13 bases between them. The CDR3 is 14 residues long. The CDR3 DNA reads TGTGCCAGCAGTTCATGGGCCCAACAAGATACGCAGTATTTT. Its translation: CASSSWAQQDTQYF.

On this clonotype itself: A read error may produce the germline difference seen at one junction end. CDR3 nucleotide sequence: TGTGCCTGCAGTTTAACAGGAACAGGGGGTTACTACGAGCAGTACTTC. Protein: CACSLTGTGGYYEQYF. The V gene is TRBV12-3 or TRBV12-4, the J gene TRBJ2-7; 8 nucleotides align to TRBD1. The CDR3 has 16 amino acids.

This clonotype has a count of ten or more. CDR3 loop: CSVAGQGNQPQHF. The CDR3 DNA sequence: TGCAGTGTTGCCGGACAGGGTAATCAGCCCCAGCATTTT. The genes are TRBV20-1 and TRBJ1-5, with 8 bases that match TRBD1. The CDR3 consists of 13 residues. The junction had 6 bases not matched to a gene; V was cut back by 7 bases and J by 4 bases. In germline, CDR1 is DFQATT, CDR2 SNEGSKA (reference sequence).

This clonotype has ten or more counts. The chain recombines TRBV2 with TRBJ1-5, with 8 bases fitting TRBD1. CDR1 and CDR2 from the germline V gene are SNHLY and FYNNEI. The CDR3 extends over 15 amino acids. After removal of 7 bases from V and 4 bases from J, the junction contained 9 bases not matched to a gene. CDR3 residues: CASTPGTGFNQPQHF. For the CDR3, the DNA is TGTGCCAGCACCCCCGGGACAGGTTTTAATCAGCCCCAGCATTTT.

This clonotype came up many times. The chain joins TRBV21-1 to TRBJ1-2. TRBV21-1 is a recognized pseudogene. This CDR3 contains 17 residues. The DNA for the CDR3 is TGTGCCAGCAGCAACAGGCAATATCGGCCATATAACTATGGCTACACCTTC. Protein sequence: CASSNRQYRPYNYGYTF.